The source of this TCR beta chain is a study of vaccination effects on CD4 cells after COVID-19. V was pared by 4 bases and J by 0 bases, with 13 bases between. This CDR3 spans 16 amino acids. The V gene's germline CDR1 is SEHNR and CDR2 FQNEAQ (reference sequence). Profiling relied on immunoSEQ multiplex PCR, and the TCRdb table lists in-frame clones only, not all of them. This sample yields roughly 43,000 clones, of which over 60% are seen a single time; about 16% belongs to the top ten. After expansion with viral peptide pools in the ViraFEST assay, antigen-specific CD4+ T cells were sequenced. After less than twelve days in culture, the CD4+ T cells were isolated. Participants were vaccinated with two doses of either the BNT162b2 or mRNA-1273 vaccine. Nobody among the vaccine recipients had prior SARS-CoV-2 infection (nucleocapsid antibodies were negative). Cultures received IL-2 medium that replaced half the medium on days 3 and 7.

A remark on this clone: The antigen remains undetermined.

This sequence was found in a human donor who received a COVID-19 vaccine. The chain recombines TRBV7-9 with TRBJ1-3; D is unclear. The specimen was CD4+ T cells from PBMCs cultured with HCoV-OC43 spike peptides, collected after COVID-19 vaccination. Subset reported: HCoV-OC43 spike overlapping peptide pool stimulation. The CDR3 DNA reads as TGTGCCAGCAGCTCCGGCTCAACTTCCTCTGGAAACACCATATATTTT. The encoded protein is CASSSGSTSSGNTIYF. The full variable domain, completed using reference TRBV7-9 and TRBJ1-3, is DTGVSQNPRHKITKRGQNVTFRCDPISEHNRLYWYRQTLGQGPEFLTYFQNEAQLEKSRLLSDRFSAERPKGSFSTLEIQRTEQGDSAMYLCASSSGSTSSGNTIYFGEGSWLTVV.